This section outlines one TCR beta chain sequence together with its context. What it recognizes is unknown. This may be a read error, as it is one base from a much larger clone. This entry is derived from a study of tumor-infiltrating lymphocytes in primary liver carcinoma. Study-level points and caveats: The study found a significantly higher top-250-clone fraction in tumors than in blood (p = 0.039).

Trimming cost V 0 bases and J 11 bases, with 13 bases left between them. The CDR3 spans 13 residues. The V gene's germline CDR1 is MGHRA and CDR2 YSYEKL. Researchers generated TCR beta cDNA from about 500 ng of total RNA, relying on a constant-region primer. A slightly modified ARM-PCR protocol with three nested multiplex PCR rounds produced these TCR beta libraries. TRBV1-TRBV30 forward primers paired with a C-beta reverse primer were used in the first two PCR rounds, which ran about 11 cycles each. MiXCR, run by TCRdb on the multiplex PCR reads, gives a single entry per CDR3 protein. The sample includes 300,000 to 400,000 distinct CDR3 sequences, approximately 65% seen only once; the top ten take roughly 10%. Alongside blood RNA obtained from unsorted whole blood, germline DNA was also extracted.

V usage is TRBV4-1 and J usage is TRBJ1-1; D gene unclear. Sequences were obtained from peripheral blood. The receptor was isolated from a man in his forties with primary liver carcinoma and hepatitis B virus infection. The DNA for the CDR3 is TGCGCCAGCAGCCAAGACGAAGCCGATCGGGCTTTCTTT. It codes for CASSQDEADRAFF.